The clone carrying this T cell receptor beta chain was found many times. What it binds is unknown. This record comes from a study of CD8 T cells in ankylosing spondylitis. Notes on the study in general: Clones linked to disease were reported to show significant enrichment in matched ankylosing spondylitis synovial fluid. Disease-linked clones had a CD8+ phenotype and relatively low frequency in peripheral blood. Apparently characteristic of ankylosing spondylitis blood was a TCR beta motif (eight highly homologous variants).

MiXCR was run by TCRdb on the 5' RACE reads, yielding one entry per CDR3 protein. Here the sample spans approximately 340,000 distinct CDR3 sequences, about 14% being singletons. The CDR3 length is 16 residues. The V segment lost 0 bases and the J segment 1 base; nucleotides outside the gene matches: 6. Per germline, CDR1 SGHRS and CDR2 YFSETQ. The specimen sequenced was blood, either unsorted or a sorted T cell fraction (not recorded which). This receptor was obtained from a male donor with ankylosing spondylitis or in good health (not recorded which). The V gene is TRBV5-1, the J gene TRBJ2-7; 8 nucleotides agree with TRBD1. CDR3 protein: CASSLAGGTGSYEQYF. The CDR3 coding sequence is TGCGCCAGCAGCTTGGCAGGTGGGACAGGATCCTACGAGCAGTACTTC.